This passage covers 6 T cell receptor beta chains from one sample sequenced in a study of T cell clones after liver transplantation. Clones were read by immunoSEQ multiplex PCR, and TCRdb kept only the in-frame ones, dropping some. The sample holds around 110,000 clones, 90% seen once. The material was CD4+ T cells from blood, obtained 12 months after liver transplant. These receptors came from a human patient who received a liver transplant. Some T cells may trace back to the graft donor.

J is TRBJ1-4 and V is TRBV7-8, with D possibly being TRBD1 (6 bases). CDR1 and CDR2 from the germline V gene are SGHVS and FQNEAQ. V lost 4 bases and J 4 bases, leaving 13 bases between the germline ends. The CDR3 extends over 15 amino acids. The DNA for the CDR3 is TGTGCCAGCAGCTCTCAGACAGGCCGTAATGAAAAACTGTTTTTT. It specifies CASSSQTGRNEKLFF.

The chain links TRBV10-3 to TRBJ2-7; 8 bases align to TRBD2. Losses at the gene ends were 7 bases for V and 5 bases for J; bases not matched to a gene: 10. CDR1 is ENHRY and CDR2 is SYGVKD in the germline V gene. The CDR3 totals 14 residues. The CDR3 coding sequence is TGTGCCATCAAGGAGCGGGAGATGTATCACGAGCAGTACTTC. This translates into CAIKEREMYHEQYF.

The rearrangement joins TRBV19 to TRBJ2-2; D might be TRBD2 (6 bases). The CDR3 covers 14 residues. Germline CDR1 reads LNHDA; CDR2 reads SQIVND (reference sequence). The V gene lost 4 bases and the J gene lost 5 bases, with 11 bases spanning the gap. As DNA, the CDR3 is TGTGCCAGTAGTAATAGCGGAGGGACCGGGGAGCTGTTTTTT. Encoded protein: CASSNSGGTGELFF.

In DNA form, the CDR3 reads TGTGCCAGCAGCTCCCTTATAACAGGGGGAAATGATGGTGAAAAACTGTTTTTT. Amino acids: CASSSLITGGNDGEKLFF. This chain joins TRBV5-4 and TRBJ1-4, with 8 bases lining up with TRBD1. Germline CDR1 is SGHNT and CDR2 is YYREEE (reference sequence). Losses at the gene ends were 3 bases for V and 7 bases for J; bases not matched to a gene: 17. The CDR3 is 18 amino acids.

This chain uses TRBV7-7 with TRBJ2-2; a possible D gene is TRBD2 (6 bases). The CDR3 is 15 amino acids. Deletions cut 1 base from V and 2 bases from J, with 8 bases between. CDR1 and CDR2 (germline): SSHAT, FNYEAQ (reference sequence). CDR3 sequence (DNA): TGTGCCAGCAGCTTAGACGGGAGTAACACCGGGGAGCTGTTTTTT. Translated, it gives CASSLDGSNTGELFF.

The chain is built from TRBV28 and TRBJ2-2, with 7 bases that match TRBD1. The V segment lost 6 bases and the J segment 6 bases; nucleotides outside the gene matches: 16. This CDR3 is 17 amino acids long. The germline gives CDR1 MDHEN, CDR2 SYDVKM. CDR3 sequence (DNA): TGTGCCAGCAGCACCCGGTCCGACAGGGTTATTGCCGGGGAGCTGTTTTTT. This sequence encodes CASSTRSDRVIAGELFF. Variable domain in full (rest from reference TRBV28 and TRBJ2-2): DVKVTQSSRYLVKRTGEKVFLECVQDMDHENMFWYRQDPGLGLRLIYFSYDVKMKEKGDIPEGYSVSREKKERFSLILESASTNQTSMYLCASSTRSDRVIAGELFFGEGSRLTVL.